The 20 T cell receptor beta chains below all came from one sample that was sequenced in a study of CD4 T cells in relation to SARS-CoV-2 and coronaviruses. The data were produced by immunoSEQ multiplex PCR, yet TCRdb's version contains in-frame clones alone and is incomplete. This table has around 31,000 clones, about two thirds appearing once. Their antigens are not known. Before the COVID-19 pandemic, during about 2010-2019, CD4+ T cells were taken from unexposed donors. CD4+ T cells were isolated from the cells after less than 13 days of culture. What was sequenced was CD4+ T cells from PBMCs, cultured in vitro. All receptors come from a human donor in good health.

The V and J genes are TRBV7-3 and TRBJ2-7; 11 nucleotides line up with TRBD2. The ends lost 0 bases at V and 4 bases at J; junction bases unmatched: 8. The V gene's germline CDR1 is SGHTA and CDR2 FQGTGA. This CDR3 is built from 17 residues. CDR3 loop: CASSLTGTSGLQYEQYF. The CDR3 bases are TGTGCCAGCAGCTTAACGGGGACTAGCGGACTTCAGTACGAGCAGTACTTC.

The chain has TRBV19 and TRBJ2-5; possibly TRBD1 or TRBD2 for D (5 bases each). Per germline, CDR1 LNHDA and CDR2 SQIVND (reference sequence). Deletions cut 2 bases from V and 1 base from J, with 11 bases between. The length of the CDR3 is 15 residues. Written as DNA, the CDR3 is TGTGCCAGTAGTATATTGCTGGGACCCCAAGAGACCCAGTACTTC. Translating it yields CASSILLGPQETQYF.

V usage is TRBV7-2 and J usage is TRBJ2-5; TRBD1 aligns across 8 bases. Germline V gene lookup returns CDR1 SGHTA and CDR2 FQGNSA. Losses at the gene ends were 1 base for V and 5 bases for J; bases not matched to a gene: 12. This CDR3 has 17 residues. The CDR3 is CASSLVGPAGGVETQYF. The CDR3 coding sequence is TGTGCCAGCAGCTTAGTCGGCCCGGCAGGGGGCGTGGAGACCCAGTACTTC.

V gene TRBV2 combines with J gene TRBJ2-2; possibly TRBD1 or TRBD2 for D (5 bases each). Trimming removed 6 bases at V and 2 bases at J, with 10 bases between. The CDR3 totals 14 residues. CDR1 SNHLY and CDR2 FYNNEI come from the germline V gene. The DNA for the CDR3 is TGTGCCAGCAGAAAGGGGAGAAACACCGGGGAGCTGTTTTTT. Translation gives CASRKGRNTGELFF.

This sequence joins TRBV7-8 and TRBJ1-3; unclear D gene. Germline lookup yields CDR1 SGHVS and CDR2 FQNEAQ. Trimming shortened V by 2 bases and J by 4 bases, and 9 bases separated the two germline ends. CDR3 length equals 14 residues. The chain's CDR3 is CASSLRGLGNTIYF. CDR3 sequence (DNA): TGTGCCAGCAGCTTACGCGGGCTCGGAAACACCATATATTTT. Using reference TRBV7-8 and TRBJ1-3 for the parts outside the CDR3, the full variable domain is GAGVSQSPRYKVAKRGQDVALRCDPISGHVSLFWYQQALGQGPEFLTYFQNEAQLDKSGLPSDRFFAERPEGSVSTLKIQRTQQEDSAVYLCASSLRGLGNTIYFGEGSWLTVV.

The V call is TRBV21-1, the J call TRBJ1-3. TRBV21-1 is tagged as a pseudogene. This CDR3 is 16 amino acids long. The DNA for the CDR3 is TGTGCCAGCAGCAGGCGGGGCTATTTCTCTGGAAACACCATATATTTT. This gives the protein CASSRRGYFSGNTIYF.

The V call is TRBV9, the J call TRBJ2-3; D ambiguous. CDR1 is SGDLS and CDR2 is YYNGEE in the germline V gene. The CDR3 is 13 amino acids. V lost 4 bases to trimming and J lost 6 bases, with 12 bases between them. CDR3 sequence reads: CASSTSPADTQYF. Here the CDR3 DNA reads TGTGCCAGCAGCACAAGCCCAGCCGATACGCAGTATTTT.

The chain carries TRBV29-1 and TRBJ1-2; possible D gene TRBD1, 5 bases. V lost 6 bases, J lost 4 bases, and 15 bases lay in between. The CDR3 runs 13 residues. Germline V CDR1 and CDR2: SQVTM, ANQGSEA. The DNA for the CDR3 is TGCAGCGTCGACACCGGGGGGGGCTATGGCTACACCTTC. Amino acid sequence: CSVDTGGGYGYTF. The full variable domain, in which reference TRBV29-1 and TRBJ1-2 provide the parts outside the CDR3, is SAVISQKPSRDICQRGTSLTIQCQVDSQVTMMFWYRQQPGQSLTLIATANQGSEATYESGFVIDKFPISRPNLTFSTLTVSNMSPEDSSIYLCSVDTGGGYGYTFGSGTRLTVV.

This chain connects TRBV12-3 or TRBV12-4 to TRBJ2-7; perhaps TRBD2 as D (6 bases). The CDR3 spans 13 residues. V was clipped by 3 bases and J by 1 base, with 7 bases between them. As DNA, the CDR3 is TGTGCCAGCAGTTTGCGGGGTTCCTACGAGCAGTACTTC. Translated: CASSLRGSYEQYF.

Of note for this clone: The junction differs from germline at one of its ends, possibly a read error. The chain couples TRBV6-5 to TRBJ1-2, with D perhaps TRBD1 (6 bases). CDR3 length equals 11 residues. Looked up from germline, CDR1 is MNHEY and CDR2 is SVGAGI. This CDR3 reads CATTGNYGYTF. CDR3 nucleotides: TGCGCTACCACAGGGAACTATGGCTACACCTTC.

This clone was observed a few times. This rearrangement joins TRBV20-1 to TRBJ2-1, with D unclear. There are 10 residues in the CDR3. The germline gives CDR1 DFQATT, CDR2 SNEGSKA (reference sequence). Trimming cost V 2 bases and J 7 bases, with 3 bases left between them. CDR3 nucleotides: TGCAGTGCTAGATTGAATGAGCAGTTCTTC. Its translation is CSARLNEQFF.

V usage is TRBV5-1 and J usage is TRBJ1-6, with D perhaps TRBD1 (5 bases). Germline CDR1 is SGHRS and CDR2 is YFSETQ. The CDR3 extends over 15 amino acids. The V end was cut by 0 bases, the J end by 9 bases, with 13 bases between. The CDR3 DNA reads TGCGCCAGCAGCTTGGCCGAGGGGCGGGGTTCACCCCTCCACTTT. Translating gives CASSLAEGRGSPLHF.

The J gene is TRBJ2-3, the V gene TRBV24-1, with 7 bases identical to TRBD1. The germline V gene has CDR1 KGHDR and CDR2 SFDVKD. The CDR3 contains 12 residues. Trimming took 1 base from V and 14 from J; bases not matched to a gene: 5. The CDR3 nucleotides are TGTGCCACCAGTGATTTAGGGGGCCTGAGGTATTTT. It is translated as CATSDLGGLRYF.

The chain combines TRBV19 with TRBJ2-3; the match to TRBD1 covers 11 bases. V dropped 8 bases and J dropped 5; count of bases not matched to a gene: 6. The CDR3 runs 14 residues. Germline V gene sequence: CDR1 LNHDA, CDR2 SQIVND (reference sequence). CDR3 sequence reads: CASGPGQGVDTQYF. The CDR3 DNA is TGTGCCAGTGGCCCGGGACAGGGGGTAGATACGCAGTATTTT.

The chain couples TRBV14 to TRBJ1-5, with D tentatively TRBD1 (6 bases). V lost 5 bases to trimming and J lost 4 bases, with 21 bases between them. CDR3 size: 17 residues. Germline CDR1 and CDR2: SGHDN and FVKESK. Written as DNA, the CDR3 is TGTGCCAGCAGCACCGGTCAGGTCAGGGGTTGGAATCAGCCCCAGCATTTT. As protein: CASSTGQVRGWNQPQHF. The variable domain in full, completed from reference TRBV14 and TRBJ1-5, reads EAGVTQFPSHSVIEKGQTVTLRCDPISGHDNLYWYRRVMGKEIKFLLHFVKESKQDESGMPNNRFLAERTGGTYSTLKVQPAELEDSGVYFCASSTGQVRGWNQPQHFGDGTRLSIL.

V and J are TRBV6-1 and TRBJ2-5; 8 nucleotides align to TRBD2. Germline lookup yields CDR1 MNHNS and CDR2 SASEGT. With 1 base clipped from V and 3 bases from J, the junction kept 7 bases outside the gene matches. The length of the CDR3 is 16 residues. The CDR3 sequence: CASSEVSGGRKETQYF. DNA for the CDR3: TGTGCCAGCAGTGAAGTAAGTGGCGGGAGGAAAGAGACCCAGTACTTC.

V and J are TRBV29-1 and TRBJ2-5; a possible D gene is TRBD1 (7 bases). Trimming cost V 8 bases and J 4 bases, with 23 bases left between them. Looked up from germline, CDR1 is SQVTM and CDR2 is ANQGSEA. This CDR3 spans 15 amino acids. Here the CDR3 reads CSTEEGALPGETQYF. CDR3 DNA: TGCAGCACCGAGGAGGGGGCTCTCCCCGGAGAGACCCAGTACTTC. The full variable domain, with the rest looked up from reference TRBV29-1 and TRBJ2-5, is SAVISQKPSRDICQRGTSLTIQCQVDSQVTMMFWYRQQPGQSLTLIATANQGSEATYESGFVIDKFPISRPNLTFSTLTVSNMSPEDSSIYLCSTEEGALPGETQYFGPGTRLLVL.

The chain combines TRBV5-5 with TRBJ1-1; D may be TRBD1 (5 bases). This CDR3 has 14 residues. Germline V gene data show CDR1 as SGHKS and CDR2 as YYEKEE (reference sequence). Trimming removed 5 bases from V and 4 bases from J, with 15 bases in between. The DNA for the CDR3 is TGTGCCAGCAGACAGGTAGGCCGTGCCACTGAAGCTTTCTTT. It codes for CASRQVGRATEAFF. The variable domain in full, completed from reference TRBV5-5 and TRBJ1-1, reads DAGVTQSPTHLIKTRGQQVTLRCSPISGHKSVSWYQQVLGQGPQFIFQYYEKEERGRGNFPDRFSARQFPNYSSELNVNALLLGDSALYLCASRQVGRATEAFFGQGTRLTVV.

The chain has TRBV4-3 and TRBJ2-3; 9 positions match TRBD2. V lost 3 bases and J lost 3; bases outside the gene matches: 10. The germline V gene has CDR1 LGHNA and CDR2 YSLEER. The CDR3 extends over 17 amino acids. The CDR3 DNA is TGCGCCAGCAGCCACCGCTTAGCGGGAGAATCGACAGATACGCAGTATTTT. Translated: CASSHRLAGESTDTQYF.

This rearrangement joins TRBV30 to TRBJ1-1; a weak D match, TRBD1 (6 bases). V gave up 0 bases and J gave up 8 bases, with 13 bases separating them. Germline assignment: CDR1 GTSNPN and CDR2 SVGIG (reference sequence). The CDR3 contains 13 residues. The CDR3 coding sequence is TGTGCCTGGAGTGTGGCAGGGGTCGGAGAAGCTTTCTTT. Translating it yields CAWSVAGVGEAFF.